These T cell receptor beta chains were read from a single sample in a study of cytomegalovirus exposure and HLA in healthy donors. The data were produced by immunoSEQ multiplex PCR, yet TCRdb's version contains in-frame clones alone and is incomplete. The table records some 150,000 clones, approximately 79% of them present only once. The sample was PBMCs. Source of these receptors: a woman between 45 and 65 years old in good health and CMV-seropositive. The CDR3 runs from the conserved cysteine through the conserved F or W. The D gene is left open where the match is weak. Clone size, where shown, is once, few, many, or a class for clones that have expanded.

TRBJ1-2,-,TRBV7-9,TRBD1,CASRKPGQENGYTF,TGTGCCAGCAGAAAACCGGGACAGGAGAATGGCTACACCTTC
TRBJ1-6,few,TRBV5-4,-,CASSLAGGGRSPLHF,TGTGCCAGCAGCCTGGCGGGAGGGGGGCGTTCACCCCTCCACTTT
TRBJ2-3,once,TRBV27,TRBD1,CASSLSYLISRDRNTDTQYF,TGTGCCAGCAGTTTATCATACCTTATATCTCGGGACAGGAACACAGATACGCAGTATTTT
TRBJ2-3,-,TRBV7-9,-,CASSLGTDTDTQYF,TGTGCCAGCAGCTTAGGGACAGACACAGATACGCAGTATTTT
TRBJ2-5,-,TRBV28,-,CASSLTSYQETQYF,TGTGCCAGCAGTCTTACTAGTTACCAAGAGACCCAGTACTTC
TRBJ2-7,-,TRBV28,-,CASSWGGVSYEQYF,TGTGCCAGCAGTTGGGGCGGCGTAAGCTACGAGCAGTACTTC
TRBJ2-2,-,TRBV12-5,-,CASGSGQSGELFF,TGTGCTAGTGGGAGCGGACAGTCCGGGGAGCTGTTTTTT
TRBJ1-2,-,TRBV4-3,-,CASSQEQGGYGYTF,TGCGCCAGCAGCCAGGAACAGGGTGGTTATGGCTACACCTTC
TRBJ2-2,-,TRBV13,TRBD2,CASSSTGGPGTGELFF,TGTGCCAGCAGCTCAACGGGGGGGCCGGGCACCGGGGAGCTGTTTTTT
TRBJ2-7,-,TRBV2,-,CASTEEVSLSEQYF,TGTGCCAGCACCGAGGAGGTCTCTCTCTCAGAGCAGTACTTC
TRBJ1-2,-,TRBV4-1,-,CASSQDGERGYTF,TGCGCCAGCAGCCAAGATGGAGAGCGTGGCTACACCTTC
TRBJ2-3,-,TRBV6-5,-,CASSYGIGDTDTQYF,TGTGCCAGCAGTTACGGCATAGGGGACACAGATACGCAGTATTTT
TRBJ1-5,-,TRBV27,-,CASSFYGGWPQHF,TGTGCCAGCAGTTTTTACGGCGGATGGCCCCAGCATTTT
TRBJ1-1,-,TRBV4-2,-,CASSQDRGLNTEAFF,TGTGCCAGCAGCCAAGACAGGGGCCTGAACACTGAAGCTTTCTTT
TRBJ2-3,-,TRBV9,-,CASSVAGFTDTQYF,TGTGCCAGCAGCGTAGCGGGGTTCACAGATACGCAGTATTTT
TRBJ1-2,-,TRBV7-9,TRBD1,CASSLGQGLGYTF,TGTGCCAGCAGCTTAGGACAGGGGCTTGGCTACACCTTC
TRBJ2-3,-,TRBV25-1,-,CASSIQGPDTQYF,TGTGCCAGCAGTATACAGGGCCCCGATACGCAGTATTTT
TRBJ1-2,once,TRBV5-1,TRBD1,CASSLIPGGDGYTF,TGCGCCAGCAGCTTAATCCCAGGGGGCGATGGCTACACCTTC
TRBJ2-7,-,TRBV5-1,-,CASIYRPGDYEQYF,TGCGCCAGCATTTACCGCCCAGGGGACTACGAGCAGTACTTC
TRBJ2-2,-,TRBV9,TRBD2,CASSDSGLRELFF,TGTGCCAGCAGCGATAGCGGGTTACGGGAGCTGTTTTTT
TRBJ1-1,-,TRBV6-1,TRBD1,CASTRGDSNTEAFF,TGTGCCAGCACTCGAGGGGACAGTAACACTGAAGCTTTCTTT
TRBJ2-7,once,TRBV2,TRBD2,CASRGTSGGIYYEQYF,TGTGCCAGCAGGGGGACTAGCGGGGGAATTTACTACGAGCAGTACTTC
TRBJ2-6,-,TRBV7-2,-,CASSLATAPLPSGANVLTF,TGTGCCAGCAGCTTAGCGACAGCCCCTTTACCCTCTGGGGCCAACGTCCTGACTTTC
TRBJ2-3,-,TRBV6-5,-,CASSYSTPTFTDTQYF,TGTGCCAGCAGTTACTCGACTCCTACCTTTACAGATACGCAGTATTTT
TRBJ2-2,-,TRBV19,TRBD2,CASSKEGTSGGRPNTGELFF,TGTGCCAGTAGTAAAGAGGGGACTAGCGGGGGCCGCCCGAACACCGGGGAGCTGTTTTTT
TRBJ2-3,few,TRBV25-1,-,CASSKGLEPAFSTDTQYF,TGTGCCAGCAGTAAGGGACTCGAGCCGGCATTTAGCACAGATACGCAGTATTTT
TRBJ2-6,-,TRBV7-2,-,CASSLFPNSGANVLTF,TGTGCCAGCAGCTTATTTCCAAATTCCGGGGCCAACGTCCTGACTTTC
TRBJ1-5,-,TRBV19,-,CASSINRDNQPQHF,TGTGCCAGTAGTATTAACAGGGACAATCAGCCCCAGCATTTT
TRBJ2-6,-,TRBV28,-,CASSSPDGLVSGANVLTF,TGTGCCAGCAGTTCCCCTGACGGGTTGGTCTCTGGGGCCAACGTCCTGACTTTC
TRBJ1-3,-,TRBV7-2,-,CASSSRGSGNTIYF,TGTGCCAGCAGCTCAAGGGGTTCTGGAAACACCATATATTTT
TRBJ1-4,-,TRBV10-2,TRBD1,CASTVGQAVNEKLFF,TGCGCCAGCACCGTCGGACAGGCCGTTAATGAAAAACTGTTTTTT
TRBJ1-5,-,TRBV19,TRBD1,CASNPAGGVRASNQPQHF,TGTGCCAGTAACCCAGCAGGGGGTGTAAGGGCGAGCAATCAGCCCCAGCATTTT
TRBJ2-1,few,TRBV5-3,-,CARSWKTRGISYNEQFF,TGTGCCAGAAGCTGGAAGACCCGGGGGATCTCCTACAATGAGCAGTTCTTC
TRBJ1-1,-,TRBV5-1,TRBD1,CASSTGQGEGTEAFF,TGCGCCAGCAGCACTGGACAGGGAGAGGGTACTGAAGCTTTCTTT
TRBJ1-5,-,TRBV4-1,-,CASSQGSQGSQPQHF,TGCGCCAGCAGCCAAGGTTCTCAGGGGAGTCAGCCCCAGCATTTT
TRBJ1-2,-,TRBV18,TRBD1,CASSTTGGIYGYTF,TGTGCCAGCTCAACAACAGGGGGGATCTATGGCTACACCTTC
TRBJ2-3,-,TRBV6-1,TRBD1,CASSLRGSSDTQYF,TGTGCCAGCAGCCTCAGGGGGAGTTCAGATACGCAGTATTTT
TRBJ1-6,-,TRBV6-5,-,CASSEGAGNSPLHF,TGTGCCAGCAGTGAAGGGGCAGGGAATTCACCCCTCCACTTT
TRBJ1-5,-,TRBV30,-,CAWSTQGYNQPQHF,TGTGCCTGGAGCACACAGGGATACAATCAGCCCCAGCATTTT
TRBJ2-7,few,TRBV6-6,-,CASSSTAGAEQYF,TGTGCCAGCAGTTCTACAGCGGGCGCCGAGCAGTACTTC
TRBJ2-7,-,TRBV9,TRBD1,CASSASGQGPYEQYF,TGTGCCAGCAGCGCATCGGGACAGGGACCCTACGAGCAGTACTTC
TRBJ1-2,-,TRBV7-9,TRBD1,CASTPGTVAGYTF,TGTGCCAGCACCCCCGGGACAGTGGCAGGCTACACCTTC
TRBJ2-7,-,TRBV5-5,-,CASSPDYPHEQYF,TGTGCCAGCAGCCCGGACTATCCCCACGAGCAGTACTTC
TRBJ2-1,-,TRBV6-5,-,CASSLHNEQFF,TGTGCCAGCAGCCTACACAATGAGCAGTTCTTC
TRBJ1-1,-,TRBV9,-,CASSVGGGLNTNTEAFF,TGTGCCAGCAGCGTAGGGGGGGGCCTAAACACGAACACTGAAGCTTTCTTT
TRBJ2-1,-,TRBV18,TRBD2,CASLAGGSNEQFF,TGTGCCAGCTTAGCGGGGGGAAGCAATGAGCAGTTCTTC
TRBJ2-3,once,TRBV18,TRBD2,CASSPTSGGPSDTQYF,TGTGCCAGCTCACCAACTAGCGGGGGGCCTTCAGATACGCAGTATTTT
TRBJ1-5,few,TRBV10-3,-,CAIRDNDQPQHF,TGTGCCATCAGGGACAACGATCAGCCCCAGCATTTT
TRBJ1-2,-,TRBV10-3,TRBD1,CAISDPGTGGLGATF,TGTGCCATCAGTGACCCCGGGACAGGGGGGCTAGGGGCCACCTTC
TRBJ1-1,-,TRBV7-2,-,CASSQLTGNTEAFF,TGTGCCAGCAGCCAGCTGACAGGGAACACTGAAGCTTTCTTT
TRBJ2-7,-,TRBV12-5,-,CASGLGAEIYEQYF,TGTGCTAGTGGTTTGGGGGCCGAAATCTACGAGCAGTACTTC
TRBJ1-2,-,TRBV19,-,CASTSGGDGYTF,TGTGCCAGTACCTCGGGAGGGGATGGCTACACCTTC
TRBJ2-5,-,TRBV30,TRBD1,CAWSALTGGEQYF,TGTGCCTGGAGTGCTCTGACAGGGGGAGAGCAGTACTTC